The TCR beta chain under discussion was sequenced for a study of blood T cell repertoires in COVID-19. From germline, CDR1 is SGHAT and CDR2 FQNNGV. The CDR3 contains 14 residues. The ends lost 5 bases at V and 6 bases at J; junction bases unmatched: 7. Clones were sequenced by immunoSEQ multiplex PCR, and TCRdb holds only the in-frame ones, with some missing. The table has under 450,000 clones, more than 70% seen once. The sequenced sample consisted of peripheral blood. The clonotype comes from a woman in her 50s with COVID-19, enrolled during active disease. V is TRBV11-2 and J is TRBJ1-3; 7 nucleotides match TRBD1. CDR3 DNA: TGTGCCAGCAGCCTTGGACAGGCAGCAAACACCATATATTTT. Its translation is CASSLGQAANTIYF.